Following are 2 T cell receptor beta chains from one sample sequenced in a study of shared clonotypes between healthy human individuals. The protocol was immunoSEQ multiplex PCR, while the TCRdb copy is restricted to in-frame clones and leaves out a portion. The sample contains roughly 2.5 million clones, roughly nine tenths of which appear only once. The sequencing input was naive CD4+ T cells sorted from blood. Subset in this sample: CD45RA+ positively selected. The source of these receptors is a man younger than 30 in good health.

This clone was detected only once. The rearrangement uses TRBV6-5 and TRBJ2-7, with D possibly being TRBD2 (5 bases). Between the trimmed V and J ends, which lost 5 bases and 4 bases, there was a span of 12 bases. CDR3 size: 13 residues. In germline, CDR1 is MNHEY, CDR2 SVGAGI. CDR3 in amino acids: CASSRTVGYEQYF. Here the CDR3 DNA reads TGTGCCAGCAGTCGGACTGTAGGGTACGAGCAGTACTTC.

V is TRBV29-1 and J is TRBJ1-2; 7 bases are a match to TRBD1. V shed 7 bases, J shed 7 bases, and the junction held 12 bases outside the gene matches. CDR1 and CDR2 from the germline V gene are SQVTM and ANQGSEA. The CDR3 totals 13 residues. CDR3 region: CSALGQAWSGYTF. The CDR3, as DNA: TGCAGCGCACTAGGACAGGCGTGGAGTGGCTACACCTTC. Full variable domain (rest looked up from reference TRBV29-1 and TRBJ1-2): SAVISQKPSRDICQRGTSLTIQCQVDSQVTMMFWYRQQPGQSLTLIATANQGSEATYESGFVIDKFPISRPNLTFSTLTVSNMSPEDSSIYLCSALGQAWSGYTFGSGTRLTVV.